This T cell receptor (beta chain) was sequenced during a study of cytomegalovirus exposure and HLA in healthy donors. The V segment lost 0 bases and the J segment 1 base; nucleotides outside the gene matches: 3. The germline gives CDR1 ENHRY, CDR2 SYGVKD. CDR3 length: 16 amino acids. Only in-frame clones appear in the TCRdb table, and some are missing; sequencing was by immunoSEQ multiplex PCR. The sample yields under 300,000 clones, 86% seen once. This TCR was sampled from a woman under 40 in good health and CMV-seropositive. The rearrangement uses TRBV10-3 and TRBJ2-3, with 8 positions matching TRBD2. Sequenced input: PBMCs. The CDR3 sequence is CAISESLAGRTDTQYF. The CDR3 DNA is TGTGCCATCAGTGAGTCCTTAGCGGGACGCACAGATACGCAGTATTTT.